This T cell receptor beta chain emerged from a study of blood T cells in healthy people across ages. This clonotype occurred once. The junction differs from germline at one of its ends, possibly a read error. Primed by a sample-barcoded 5' primer and a J-beta primer mix, a second PCR proceeded for 7 to 11 cycles. TCRdb recomputed calls from the 5' RACE reads with MiXCR, one row per CDR3 protein. Among about 1.4 million distinct CDR3 sequences listed, almost 60% were seen once. The TCR comes from a man aged 18 to 30 in good health. Sequencing used blood.

CDR3 protein: CGVEDRDGTYEQYF. The CDR3 DNA is TGCGGCGTTGAAGACCGGGACGGGACCTACGAGCAGTACTTC. The chain links TRBV29-1 to TRBJ2-7; D is possibly TRBD1 or TRBD2 (5 bases each). Germline V gene lookup returns CDR1 SQVTM and CDR2 ANQGSEA. The CDR3 sequence is 14 residues long.